This T cell receptor beta chain was retrieved from a study of Ad26.COV2.S vaccination and SARS-CoV-2 variants. The treatment: over 15 received Ad26.COV2.S at low or high dose, single or two shots; five or six received placebo; per-sample allocation not given. Samples came from day 63 after the first vaccine or placebo injection. The table came from immunoSEQ multiplex PCR; TCRdb's copy has only in-frame clones and leaves some out. The sample has 300,000 to 500,000 clones; approximately 86% are singletons. V was cut by 4 bases and J by 1 base, with 23 bases left in between. CDR1 is SGHRS, CDR2 YFSETQ, per germline. The CDR3 has 19 amino acids.

The specimen comprised peripheral blood, sampled in a trial of Ad26.COV2.S vaccine versus placebo. The chain couples TRBV5-1 to TRBJ2-2, with D perhaps assigned TRBD1 or TRBD2 (5 bases each). The receptor was isolated from a person between 18 and 65 years old who received the Ad26.COV2.S COVID-19 vaccine or a placebo. CDR3 region: CASSPWDPRAAQNTGELFF. The CDR3 nucleotides are TGCGCCAGCAGCCCCTGGGACCCTCGGGCAGCCCAGAACACCGGGGAGCTGTTTTTT. The variable domain in full, completed from reference TRBV5-1 and TRBJ2-2, reads KAGVTQTPRYLIKTRGQQVTLSCSPISGHRSVSWYQQTPGQGLQFLFEYFSETQRNKGNFPGRFSGRQFSNSRSEMNVSTLELGDSALYLCASSPWDPRAAQNTGELFFGEGSRLTVL.